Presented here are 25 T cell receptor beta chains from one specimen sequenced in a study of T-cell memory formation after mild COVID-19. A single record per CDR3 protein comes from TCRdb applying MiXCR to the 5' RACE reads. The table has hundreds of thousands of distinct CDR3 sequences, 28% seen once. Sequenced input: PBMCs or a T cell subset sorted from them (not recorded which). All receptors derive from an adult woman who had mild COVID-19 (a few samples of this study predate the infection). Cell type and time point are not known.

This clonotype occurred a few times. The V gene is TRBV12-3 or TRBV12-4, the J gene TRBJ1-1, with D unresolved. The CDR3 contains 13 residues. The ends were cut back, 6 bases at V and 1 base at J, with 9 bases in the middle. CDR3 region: CASSFRENTEAFF. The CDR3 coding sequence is TGTGCCAGCAGCTTTCGGGAGAACACTGAAGCTTTCTTT.

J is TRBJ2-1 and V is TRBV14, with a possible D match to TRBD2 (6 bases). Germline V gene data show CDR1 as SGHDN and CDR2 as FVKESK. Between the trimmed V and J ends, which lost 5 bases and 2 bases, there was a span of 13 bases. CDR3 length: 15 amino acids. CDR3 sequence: CASSFTPGAYNEQFF. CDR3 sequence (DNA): TGTGCCAGCAGCTTCACCCCGGGGGCCTACAATGAGCAGTTCTTC.

For the CDR3, the DNA is TGTGCCAGCAGTTGGGGGGGGATAGCCAAAAACATTCAGTACTTC. Encoded protein: CASSWGGIAKNIQYF. The chain employs TRBV12-3 or TRBV12-4 and TRBJ2-4; 7 bases map to TRBD2. V lost 4 bases to trimming and J lost 0 bases; unmatched junction nucleotides: 3. The length of the CDR3 is 15 residues.

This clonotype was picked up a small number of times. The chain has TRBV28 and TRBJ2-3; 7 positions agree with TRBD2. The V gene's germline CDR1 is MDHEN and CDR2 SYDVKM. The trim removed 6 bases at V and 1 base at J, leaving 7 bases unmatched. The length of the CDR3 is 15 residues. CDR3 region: CASSRSGTRTDTQYF. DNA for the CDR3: TGTGCCAGCAGCCGCAGCGGGACGCGCACAGATACGCAGTATTTT.

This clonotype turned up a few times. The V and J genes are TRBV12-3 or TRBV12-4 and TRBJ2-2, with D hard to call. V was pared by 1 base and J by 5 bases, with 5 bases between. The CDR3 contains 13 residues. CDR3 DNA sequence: TGTGCCAGCAGTTTAGGGTCTACCGGGGAGCTGTTTTTT. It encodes CASSLGSTGELFF.

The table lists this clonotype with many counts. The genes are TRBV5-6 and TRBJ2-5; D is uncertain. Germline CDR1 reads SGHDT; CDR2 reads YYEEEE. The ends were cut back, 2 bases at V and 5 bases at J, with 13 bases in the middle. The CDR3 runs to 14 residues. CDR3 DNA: TGTGCCAGCAGCTTAGGCCAGCTTCGGGAGACCCAGTACTTC. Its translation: CASSLGQLRETQYF. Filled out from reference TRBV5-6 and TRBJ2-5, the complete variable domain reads DAGVTQSPTHLIKTRGQQVTLRCSPKSGHDTVSWYQQALGQGPQFIFQYYEEEERQRGNFPDRFSGHQFPNYSSELNVNALLLGDSALYLCASSLGQLRETQYFGPGTRLLVL.

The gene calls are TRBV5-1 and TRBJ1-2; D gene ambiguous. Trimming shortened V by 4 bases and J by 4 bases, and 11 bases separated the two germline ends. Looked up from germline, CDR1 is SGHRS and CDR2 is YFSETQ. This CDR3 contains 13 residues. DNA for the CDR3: TGCGCCAGCAGCGAAAGCAGGTCCTATGGCTACACCTTC. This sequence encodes CASSESRSYGYTF.

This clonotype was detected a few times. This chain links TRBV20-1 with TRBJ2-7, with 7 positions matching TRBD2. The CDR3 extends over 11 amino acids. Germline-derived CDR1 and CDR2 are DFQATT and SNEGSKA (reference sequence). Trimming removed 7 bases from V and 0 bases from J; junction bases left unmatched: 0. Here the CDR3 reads CSGGSSYEQYF. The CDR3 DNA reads TGCAGTGGCGGGAGCTCCTACGAGCAGTACTTC.

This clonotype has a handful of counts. The CDR3 is CATSRVPGGGNTGELFF. For the CDR3, the DNA is TGTGCCACCAGCAGAGTCCCGGGTGGGGGGAACACCGGGGAGCTGTTTTTT. The chain carries TRBV15 and TRBJ2-2; D may correspond to TRBD1 or TRBD2 (5 bases each). The CDR3 extends over 17 amino acids. CDR1 is LNHNV and CDR2 is YYDKDF in the germline V gene (reference sequence). Trimming pared 1 base from V and 1 base from J, leaving 13 bases between. The full variable domain, with the rest looked up from reference TRBV15 and TRBJ2-2, is DAMVIQNPRYQVTQFGKPVTLSCSQTLNHNVMYWYQQKSSQAPKLLFHYYDKDFNNEADTPDNFQSRRPNTSFCFLDIRSPGLGDTAMYLCATSRVPGGGNTGELFFGEGSRLTVL.

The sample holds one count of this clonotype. CDR3 bases: TGCAGCGTTGTTCGGGCTAGCGGCGGCACAGATACGCAGTATTTT. Its protein product is CSVVRASGGTDTQYF. The rearrangement uses TRBV29-1 and TRBJ2-3, with 7 positions matching TRBD2. The CDR3 sequence is 15 residues long. From germline, CDR1 is SQVTM and CDR2 ANQGSEA. With 4 bases clipped from V and 1 base from J, the junction kept 8 bases outside the gene matches.

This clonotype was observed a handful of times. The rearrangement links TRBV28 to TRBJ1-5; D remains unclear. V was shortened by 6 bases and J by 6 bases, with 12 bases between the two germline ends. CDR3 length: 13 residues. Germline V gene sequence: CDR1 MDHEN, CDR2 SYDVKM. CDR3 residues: CASRQALTQPQHF. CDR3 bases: TGTGCCAGCAGACAAGCCCTTACTCAGCCCCAGCATTTT.

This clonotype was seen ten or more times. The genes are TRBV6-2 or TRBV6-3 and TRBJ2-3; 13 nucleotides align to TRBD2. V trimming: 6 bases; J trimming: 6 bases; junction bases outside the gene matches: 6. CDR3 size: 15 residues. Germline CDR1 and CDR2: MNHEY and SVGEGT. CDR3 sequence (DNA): TGTGCCAGCAGCCCCCGACTAGCGGGGGGTGATACGCAGTATTTT. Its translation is CASSPRLAGGDTQYF.

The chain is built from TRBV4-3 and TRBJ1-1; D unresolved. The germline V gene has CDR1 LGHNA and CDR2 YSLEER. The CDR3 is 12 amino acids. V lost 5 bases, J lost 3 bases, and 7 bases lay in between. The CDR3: CASSEYDTEAFF. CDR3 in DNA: TGCGCCAGCAGCGAATACGACACTGAAGCTTTCTTT.

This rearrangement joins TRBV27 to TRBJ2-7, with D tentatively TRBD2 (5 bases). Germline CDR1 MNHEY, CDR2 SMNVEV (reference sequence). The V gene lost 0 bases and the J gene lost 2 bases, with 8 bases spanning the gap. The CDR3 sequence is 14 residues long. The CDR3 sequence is CASSLSGAAYEQYF. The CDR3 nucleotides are TGTGCCAGCAGTTTATCGGGAGCAGCCTACGAGCAGTACTTC.

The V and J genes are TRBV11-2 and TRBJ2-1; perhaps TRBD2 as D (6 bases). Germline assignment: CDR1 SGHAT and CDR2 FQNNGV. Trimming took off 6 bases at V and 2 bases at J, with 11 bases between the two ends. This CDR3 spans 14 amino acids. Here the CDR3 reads CASSSGLTYNEQFF. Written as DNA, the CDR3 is TGTGCCAGCAGTTCGGGACTCACCTACAATGAGCAGTTCTTC.

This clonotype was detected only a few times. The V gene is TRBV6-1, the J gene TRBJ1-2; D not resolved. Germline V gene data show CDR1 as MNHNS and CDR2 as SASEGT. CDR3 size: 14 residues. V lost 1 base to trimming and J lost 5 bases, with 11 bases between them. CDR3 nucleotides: TGTGCCAGCAGTGAAGGACCCGCTACGTATGGCTACACCTTC. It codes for CASSEGPATYGYTF.

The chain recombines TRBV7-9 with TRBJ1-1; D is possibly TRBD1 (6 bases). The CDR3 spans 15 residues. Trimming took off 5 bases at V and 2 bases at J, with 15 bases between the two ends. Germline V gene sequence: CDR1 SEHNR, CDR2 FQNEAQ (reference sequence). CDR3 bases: TGTGCCAGCAGCCTTCTGGTCAGGGGAAACACTGAAGCTTTCTTT. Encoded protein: CASSLLVRGNTEAFF.

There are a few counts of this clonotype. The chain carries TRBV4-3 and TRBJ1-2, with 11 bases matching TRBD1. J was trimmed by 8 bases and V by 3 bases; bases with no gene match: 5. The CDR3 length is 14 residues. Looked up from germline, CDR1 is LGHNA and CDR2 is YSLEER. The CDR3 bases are TGCGCCAGCAGCCAGGACAGGGGGCCGGAGGGCTACACCTTC. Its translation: CASSQDRGPEGYTF.

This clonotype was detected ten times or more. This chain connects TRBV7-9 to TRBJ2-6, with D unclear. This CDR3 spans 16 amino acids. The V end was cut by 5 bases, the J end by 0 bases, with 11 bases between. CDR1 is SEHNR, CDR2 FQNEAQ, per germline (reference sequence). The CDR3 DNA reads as TGTGCCAGCAGCCCCGGATCTTACTCTGGGGCCAACGTCCTGACTTTC. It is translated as CASSPGSYSGANVLTF.

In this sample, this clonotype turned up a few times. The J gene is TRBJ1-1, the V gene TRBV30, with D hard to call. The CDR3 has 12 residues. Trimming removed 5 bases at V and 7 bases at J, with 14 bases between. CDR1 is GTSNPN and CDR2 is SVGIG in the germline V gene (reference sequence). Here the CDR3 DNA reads TGTGCCTGGGGACTCCTTTCAGGTGAAGCTTTCTTT. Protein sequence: CAWGLLSGEAFF.

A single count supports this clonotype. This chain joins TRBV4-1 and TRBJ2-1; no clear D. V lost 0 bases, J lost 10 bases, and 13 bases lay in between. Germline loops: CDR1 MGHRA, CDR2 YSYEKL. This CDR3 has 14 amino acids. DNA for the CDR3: TGCGCCAGCAGCCAAGAGGTCTTAGGACGCGAGCAGTTCTTC. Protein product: CASSQEVLGREQFF.

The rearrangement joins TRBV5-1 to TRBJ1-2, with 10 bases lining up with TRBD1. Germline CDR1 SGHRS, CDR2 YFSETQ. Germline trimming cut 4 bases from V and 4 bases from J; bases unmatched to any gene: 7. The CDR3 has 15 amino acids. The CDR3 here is CASSIGQGVSYGYTF. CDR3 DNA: TGCGCCAGCAGCATCGGACAGGGGGTCTCCTATGGCTACACCTTC. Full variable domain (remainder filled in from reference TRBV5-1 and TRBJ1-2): KAGVTQTPRYLIKTRGQQVTLSCSPISGHRSVSWYQQTPGQGLQFLFEYFSETQRNKGNFPGRFSGRQFSNSRSEMNVSTLELGDSALYLCASSIGQGVSYGYTFGSGTRLTVV.

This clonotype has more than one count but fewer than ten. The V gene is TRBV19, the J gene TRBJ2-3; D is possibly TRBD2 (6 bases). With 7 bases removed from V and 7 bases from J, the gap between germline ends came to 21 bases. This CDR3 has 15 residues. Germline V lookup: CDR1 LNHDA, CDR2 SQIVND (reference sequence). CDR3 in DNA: TGTGCCAGTACCGATCCGGGACTCCTTTCACATACGCAGTATTTT. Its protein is CASTDPGLLSHTQYF. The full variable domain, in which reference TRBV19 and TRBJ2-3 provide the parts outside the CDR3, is DGGITQSPKYLFRKEGQNVTLSCEQNLNHDAMYWYRQDPGQGLRLIYYSQIVNDFQKGDIAEGYSVSREKKESFPLTVTSAQKNPTAFYLCASTDPGLLSHTQYFGPGTRLTVL.

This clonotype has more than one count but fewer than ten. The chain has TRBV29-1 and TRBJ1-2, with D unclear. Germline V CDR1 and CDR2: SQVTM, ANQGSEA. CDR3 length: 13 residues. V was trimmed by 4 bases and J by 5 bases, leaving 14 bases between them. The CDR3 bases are TGCAGCGTTGGGTCCGACCGACAATATGGCTACACCTTC. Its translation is CSVGSDRQYGYTF.

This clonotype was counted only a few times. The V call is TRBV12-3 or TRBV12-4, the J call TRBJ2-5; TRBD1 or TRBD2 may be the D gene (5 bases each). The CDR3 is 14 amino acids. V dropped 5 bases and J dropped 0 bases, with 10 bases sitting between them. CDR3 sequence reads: CASSPVGDQETQYF. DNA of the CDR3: TGTGCCAGCAGTCCCGTGGGGGACCAAGAGACCCAGTACTTC.